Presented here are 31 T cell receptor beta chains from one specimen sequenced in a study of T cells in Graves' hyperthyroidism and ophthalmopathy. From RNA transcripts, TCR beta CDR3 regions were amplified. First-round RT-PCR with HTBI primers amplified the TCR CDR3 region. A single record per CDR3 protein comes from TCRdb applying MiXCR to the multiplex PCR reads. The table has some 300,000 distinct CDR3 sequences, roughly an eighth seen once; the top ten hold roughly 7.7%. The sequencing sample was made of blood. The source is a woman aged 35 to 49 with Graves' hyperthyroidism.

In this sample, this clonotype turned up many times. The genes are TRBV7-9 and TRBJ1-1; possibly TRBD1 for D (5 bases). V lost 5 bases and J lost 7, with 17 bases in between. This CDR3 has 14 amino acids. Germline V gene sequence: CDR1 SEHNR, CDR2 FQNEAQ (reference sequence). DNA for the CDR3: TGTGCCAGCAGCCCAGAGTGGGGGGGAGGTGAAGCTTTCTTT. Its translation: CASSPEWGGGEAFF. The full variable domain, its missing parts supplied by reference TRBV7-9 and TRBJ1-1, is DTGVSQNPRHKITKRGQNVTFRCDPISEHNRLYWYRQTLGQGPEFLTYFQNEAQLEKSRLLSDRFSAERPKGSFSTLEIQRTEQGDSAMYLCASSPEWGGGEAFFGQGTRLTVV.

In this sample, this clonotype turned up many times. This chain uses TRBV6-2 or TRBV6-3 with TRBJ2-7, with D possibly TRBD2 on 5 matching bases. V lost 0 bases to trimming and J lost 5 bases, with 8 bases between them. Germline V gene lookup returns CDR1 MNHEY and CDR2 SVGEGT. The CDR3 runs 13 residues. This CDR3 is CASSYSRVNEQYF. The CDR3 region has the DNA TGTGCCAGCAGTTACTCGAGGGTGAACGAGCAGTACTTC.

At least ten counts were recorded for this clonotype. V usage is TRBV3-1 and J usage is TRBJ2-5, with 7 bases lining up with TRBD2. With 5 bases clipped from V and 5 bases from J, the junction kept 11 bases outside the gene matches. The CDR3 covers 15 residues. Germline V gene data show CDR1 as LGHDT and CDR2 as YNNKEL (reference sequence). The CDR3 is CASSDASGGVETQYF. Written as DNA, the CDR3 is TGTGCCAGCAGCGACGCTTCGGGGGGAGTGGAGACCCAGTACTTC.

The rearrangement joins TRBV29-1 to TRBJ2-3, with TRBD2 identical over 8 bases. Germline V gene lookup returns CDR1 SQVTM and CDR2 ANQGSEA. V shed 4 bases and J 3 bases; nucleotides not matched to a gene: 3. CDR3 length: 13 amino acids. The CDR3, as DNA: TGCAGCGTTGTGGCGGGAGGAACAGATACGCAGTATTTT. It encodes CSVVAGGTDTQYF.

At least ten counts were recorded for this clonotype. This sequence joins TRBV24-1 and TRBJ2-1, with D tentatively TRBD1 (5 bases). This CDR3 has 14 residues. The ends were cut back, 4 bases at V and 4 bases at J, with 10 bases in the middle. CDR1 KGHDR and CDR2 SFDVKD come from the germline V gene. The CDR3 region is CATSESTAYNEQFF. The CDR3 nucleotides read TGTGCCACCAGTGAATCGACAGCGTACAATGAGCAGTTCTTC.

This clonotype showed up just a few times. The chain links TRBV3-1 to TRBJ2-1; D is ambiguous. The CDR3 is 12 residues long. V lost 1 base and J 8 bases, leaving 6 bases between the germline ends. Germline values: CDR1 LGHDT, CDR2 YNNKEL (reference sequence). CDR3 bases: TGTGCCAGCAGCCAAGGTATATATGAGCAGTTCTTC. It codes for CASSQGIYEQFF.

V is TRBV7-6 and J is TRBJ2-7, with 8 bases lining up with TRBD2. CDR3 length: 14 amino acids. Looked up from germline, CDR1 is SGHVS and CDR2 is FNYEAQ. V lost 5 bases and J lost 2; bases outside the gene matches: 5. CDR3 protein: CASSPTTSAYEQYF. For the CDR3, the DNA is TGTGCCAGCAGCCCAACGACTAGCGCCTACGAGCAGTACTTC.

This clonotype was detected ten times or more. CDR3 region: CASSTEWARDEQFF. The CDR3 DNA follows: TGTGCCAGCAGTACCGAGTGGGCTAGGGATGAGCAGTTCTTC. The rearrangement uses TRBV2 and TRBJ2-1; D is unclear. The CDR3 is 14 amino acids. Germline-derived CDR1 and CDR2 are SNHLY and FYNNEI. The V end lost 5 bases, the J end lost 8 bases, and 16 bases lay between the germline ends.

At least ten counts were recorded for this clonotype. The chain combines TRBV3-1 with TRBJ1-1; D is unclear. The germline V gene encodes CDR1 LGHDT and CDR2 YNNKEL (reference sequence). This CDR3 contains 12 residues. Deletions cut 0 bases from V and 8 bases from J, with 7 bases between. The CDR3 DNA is TGTGCCAGCAGCCAAGAAGCCGACGAAGCTTTCTTT. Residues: CASSQEADEAFF.

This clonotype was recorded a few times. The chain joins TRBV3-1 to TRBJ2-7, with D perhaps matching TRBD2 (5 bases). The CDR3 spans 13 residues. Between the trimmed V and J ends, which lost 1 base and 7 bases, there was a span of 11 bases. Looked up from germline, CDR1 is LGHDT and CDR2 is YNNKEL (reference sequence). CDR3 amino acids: CASSQGAVREQYF. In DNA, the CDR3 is TGTGCCAGCAGCCAAGGAGCGGTCCGGGAGCAGTACTTC.

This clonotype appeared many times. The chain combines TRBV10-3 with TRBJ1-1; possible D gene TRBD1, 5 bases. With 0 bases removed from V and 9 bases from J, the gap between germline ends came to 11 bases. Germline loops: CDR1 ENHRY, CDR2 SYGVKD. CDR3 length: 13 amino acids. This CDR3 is CAISESEQAKAFF. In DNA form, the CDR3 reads TGTGCCATCAGTGAGTCGGAACAGGCGAAAGCTTTCTTT.

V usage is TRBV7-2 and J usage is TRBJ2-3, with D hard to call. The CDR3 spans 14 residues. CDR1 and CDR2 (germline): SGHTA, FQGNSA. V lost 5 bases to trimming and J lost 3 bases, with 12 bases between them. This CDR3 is CASSRKMGTDTQYF. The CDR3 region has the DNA TGTGCCAGCAGCCGAAAAATGGGGACAGATACGCAGTATTTT.

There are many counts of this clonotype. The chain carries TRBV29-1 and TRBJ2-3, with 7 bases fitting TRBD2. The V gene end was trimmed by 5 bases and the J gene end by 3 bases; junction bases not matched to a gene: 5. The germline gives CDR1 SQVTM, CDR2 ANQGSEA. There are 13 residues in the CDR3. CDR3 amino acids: CSVSGMVTDTQYF. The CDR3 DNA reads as TGCAGCGTTAGCGGGATGGTTACAGATACGCAGTATTTT.

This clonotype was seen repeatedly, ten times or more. This CDR3 reads CASSPQGVSIHF. The CDR3 nucleotides read TGTGCCAGCAGTCCCCAGGGAGTTTCAATCCACTTT. The chain couples TRBV28 to TRBJ1-6; TRBD1 might be the D (5 bases). This CDR3 has 12 residues. In germline, CDR1 is MDHEN, CDR2 SYDVKM. V shed 5 bases and J shed 17 bases, with 16 bases lying between them.

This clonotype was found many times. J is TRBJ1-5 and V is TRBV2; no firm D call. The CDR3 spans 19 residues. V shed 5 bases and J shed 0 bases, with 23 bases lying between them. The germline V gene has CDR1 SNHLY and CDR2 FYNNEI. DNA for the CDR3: TGTGCCAGCAGTTCTCTATCGGGCTCCGCCGGTTATAGCAATCAGCCCCAGCATTTT. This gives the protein CASSSLSGSAGYSNQPQHF.

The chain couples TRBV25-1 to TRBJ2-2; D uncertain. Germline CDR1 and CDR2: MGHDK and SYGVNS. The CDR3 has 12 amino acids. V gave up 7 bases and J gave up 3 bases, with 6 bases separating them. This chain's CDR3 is CASNYDTGELFF. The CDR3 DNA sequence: TGTGCCAGCAACTACGACACCGGGGAGCTGTTTTTT. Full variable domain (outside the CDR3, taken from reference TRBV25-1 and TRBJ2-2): EADIYQTPRYLVIGTGKKITLECSQTMGHDKMYWYQQDPGMELHLIHYSYGVNSTEKGDLSSESTVSRIRTEHFPLTLESARPSHTSQYLCASNYDTGELFFGEGSRLTVL.

The CDR3 DNA reads as TGTGCCACCAGCACCAGGGGGAGCACAGATACGCAGTATTTT. Its protein is CATSTRGSTDTQYF. The chain uses TRBV24-1 and TRBJ2-3; TRBD1 matches 7 bases. The CDR3 is made up of 14 amino acids. V gave up 7 bases and J gave up 0 bases; unmatched junction bases: 3. Germline assignment: CDR1 KGHDR and CDR2 SFDVKD.

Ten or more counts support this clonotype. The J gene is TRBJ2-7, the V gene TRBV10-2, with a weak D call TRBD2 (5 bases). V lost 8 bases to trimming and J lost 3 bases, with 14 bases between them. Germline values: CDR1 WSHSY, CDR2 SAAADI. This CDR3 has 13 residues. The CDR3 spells CASGRGGSYEQYF. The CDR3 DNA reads TGCGCCAGCGGACGAGGAGGTAGCTACGAGCAGTACTTC.

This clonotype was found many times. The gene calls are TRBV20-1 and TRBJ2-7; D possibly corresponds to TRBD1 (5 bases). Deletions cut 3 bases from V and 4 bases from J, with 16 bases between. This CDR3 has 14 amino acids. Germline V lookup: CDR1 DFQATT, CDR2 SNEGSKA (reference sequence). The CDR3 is CSARGGLGVYEQYF. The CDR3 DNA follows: TGCAGTGCTAGGGGCGGCCTAGGGGTTTACGAGCAGTACTTC.

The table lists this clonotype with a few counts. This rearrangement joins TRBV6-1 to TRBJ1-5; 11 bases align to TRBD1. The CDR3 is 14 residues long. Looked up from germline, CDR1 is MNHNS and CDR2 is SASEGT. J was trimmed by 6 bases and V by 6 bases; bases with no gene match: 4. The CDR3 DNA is TGTGCCAGCAGCCGGGACAGGGGGGGTCAGCCCCAGCATTTT. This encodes CASSRDRGGQPQHF.

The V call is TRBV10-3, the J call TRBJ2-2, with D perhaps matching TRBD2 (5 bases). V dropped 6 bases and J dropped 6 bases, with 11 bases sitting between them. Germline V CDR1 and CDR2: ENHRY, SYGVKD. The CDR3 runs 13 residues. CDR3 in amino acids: CAIRGIGAGELFF. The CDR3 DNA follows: TGTGCCATCAGGGGGATCGGGGCCGGGGAGCTGTTTTTT.

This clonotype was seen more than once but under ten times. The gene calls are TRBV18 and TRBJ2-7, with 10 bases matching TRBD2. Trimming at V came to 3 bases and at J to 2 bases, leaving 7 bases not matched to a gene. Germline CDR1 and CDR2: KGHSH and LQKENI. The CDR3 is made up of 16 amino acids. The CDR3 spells CASSPPGTSVPYEQYF. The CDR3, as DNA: TGTGCCAGCTCACCTCCCGGGACTAGCGTCCCCTACGAGCAGTACTTC.

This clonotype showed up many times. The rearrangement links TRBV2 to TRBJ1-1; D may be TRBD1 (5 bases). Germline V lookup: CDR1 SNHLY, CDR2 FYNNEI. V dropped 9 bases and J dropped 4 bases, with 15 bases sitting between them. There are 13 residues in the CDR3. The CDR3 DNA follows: TGTGCCAGAAAAATACGGGGCGGCACTGAAGCTTTCTTT. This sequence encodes CARKIRGGTEAFF.

The CDR3: CSVEEDTSNEQFF. The CDR3 nucleotides read TGCAGCGTTGAGGAGGACACATCCAATGAGCAGTTCTTC. The chain has TRBV29-1 and TRBJ2-1; either TRBD1 or TRBD2 may fit D (5 bases each). This CDR3 comprises 13 residues. Trimming removed 3 bases at V and 6 bases at J, with 12 bases between. Germline loops: CDR1 SQVTM, CDR2 ANQGSEA.

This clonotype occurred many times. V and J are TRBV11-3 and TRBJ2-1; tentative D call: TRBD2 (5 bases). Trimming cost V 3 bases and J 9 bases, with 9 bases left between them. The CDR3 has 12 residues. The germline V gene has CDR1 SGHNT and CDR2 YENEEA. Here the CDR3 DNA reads TGTGCCAGCAGCTTGAGGGTAGTTGAGCAGTTCTTC. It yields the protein CASSLRVVEQFF.

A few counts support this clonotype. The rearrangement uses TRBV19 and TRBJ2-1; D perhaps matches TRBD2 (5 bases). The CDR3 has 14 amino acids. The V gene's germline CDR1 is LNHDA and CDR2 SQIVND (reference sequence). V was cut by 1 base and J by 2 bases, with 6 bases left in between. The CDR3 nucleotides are TGTGCCAGTAGTATAGCACTAGCCTACAATGAGCAGTTCTTC. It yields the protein CASSIALAYNEQFF.

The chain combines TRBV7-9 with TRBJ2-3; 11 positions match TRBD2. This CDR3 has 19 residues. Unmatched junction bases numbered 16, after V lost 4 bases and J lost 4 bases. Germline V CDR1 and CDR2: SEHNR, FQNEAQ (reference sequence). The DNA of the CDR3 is TGTGCCAGCAGCTCTGGGACTAGCGGACCTCGGGGGACACCAGATACGCAGTATTTT. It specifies CASSSGTSGPRGTPDTQYF.

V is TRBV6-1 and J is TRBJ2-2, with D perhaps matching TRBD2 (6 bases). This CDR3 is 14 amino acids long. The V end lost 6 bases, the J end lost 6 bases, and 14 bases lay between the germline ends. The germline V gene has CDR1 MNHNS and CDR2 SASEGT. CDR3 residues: CASRPTSRPGELFF. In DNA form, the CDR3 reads TGTGCCAGCAGGCCGACTAGTCGGCCCGGGGAGCTGTTTTTT.

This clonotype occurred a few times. The CDR3 bases are TGTGCCAGCAGCCAAGTATTTCATAATTCACCCCTCCACTTT. Amino acid sequence: CASSQVFHNSPLHF. This chain links TRBV14 with TRBJ1-6; D not certain. V shed 1 base and J shed 5 bases, with 6 bases lying between them. The CDR3 is 14 amino acids. Germline V gene data show CDR1 as SGHDN and CDR2 as FVKESK.

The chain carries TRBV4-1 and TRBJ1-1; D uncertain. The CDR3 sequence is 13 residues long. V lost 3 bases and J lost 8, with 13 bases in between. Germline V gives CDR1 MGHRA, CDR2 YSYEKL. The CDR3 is CASSQPPGVEAFF. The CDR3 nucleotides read TGCGCCAGCAGCCAGCCACCGGGAGTCGAAGCTTTCTTT.

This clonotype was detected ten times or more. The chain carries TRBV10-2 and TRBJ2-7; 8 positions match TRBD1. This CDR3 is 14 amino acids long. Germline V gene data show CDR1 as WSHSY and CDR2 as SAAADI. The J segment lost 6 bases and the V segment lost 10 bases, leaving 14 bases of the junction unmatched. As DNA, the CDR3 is TGCGCCACCCAACCAGGGCAGGGGGCCGTCGAGCAGTACTTC. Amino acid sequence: CATQPGQGAVEQYF.